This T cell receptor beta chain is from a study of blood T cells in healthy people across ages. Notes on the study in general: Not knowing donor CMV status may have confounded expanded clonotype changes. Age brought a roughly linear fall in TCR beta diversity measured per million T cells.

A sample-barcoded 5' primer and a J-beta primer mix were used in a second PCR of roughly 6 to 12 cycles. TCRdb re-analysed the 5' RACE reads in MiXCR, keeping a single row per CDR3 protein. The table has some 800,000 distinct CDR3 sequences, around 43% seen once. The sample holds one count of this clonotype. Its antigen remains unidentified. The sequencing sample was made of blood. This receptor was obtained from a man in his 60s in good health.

The chain's CDR3 is CAISERGFEAFF. The DNA for the CDR3 is TGTGCCATCAGTGAGAGGGGTTTTGAAGCTTTCTTT. The chain links TRBV10-3 to TRBJ1-1, with D possibly matching TRBD1 (5 bases). Germline assignment: CDR1 ENHRY and CDR2 SYGVKD. Trimming took off 2 bases at V and 7 bases at J, with 8 bases between the two ends. The CDR3 has 12 residues.